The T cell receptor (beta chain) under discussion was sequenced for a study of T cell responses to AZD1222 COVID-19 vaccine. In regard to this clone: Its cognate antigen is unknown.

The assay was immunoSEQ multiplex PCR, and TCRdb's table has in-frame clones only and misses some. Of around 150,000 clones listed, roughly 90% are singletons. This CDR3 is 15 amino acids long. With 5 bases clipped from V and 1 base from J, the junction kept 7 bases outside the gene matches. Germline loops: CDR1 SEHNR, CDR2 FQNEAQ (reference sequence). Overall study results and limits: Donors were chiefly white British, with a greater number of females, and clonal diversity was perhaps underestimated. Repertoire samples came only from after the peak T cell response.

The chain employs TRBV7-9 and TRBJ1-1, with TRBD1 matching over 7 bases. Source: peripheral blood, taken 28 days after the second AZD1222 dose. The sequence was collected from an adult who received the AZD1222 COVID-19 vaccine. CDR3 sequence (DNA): TGTGCCAGCAGCGGTCCGGGACAGCCGAACACTGAAGCTTTCTTT. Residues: CASSGPGQPNTEAFF.